This T cell receptor (beta chain) stems from a study of beta chain features in type 1 diabetes. The J segment lost 3 bases and the V segment lost 4 bases, leaving 7 bases of the junction unmatched. Germline values: CDR1 SGHRS, CDR2 YFSETQ. There are 15 residues in the CDR3. The sequenced template was cDNA made from the entire isolated RNA. Measured with immunoSEQ multiplex PCR; TCRdb has only the in-frame clones, and not every one. The sample contains around 250,000 clones, 12% to 15% of which appear only once. This clone came up many times. Sequencing was carried out using naive CD4+ T cells from blood. The gene calls are TRBV5-1 and TRBJ1-5; 7 bases agree with TRBD1. The origin of this receptor is a middle-aged woman in good health. The CDR3 loop reads CASSPGGQVNQPQHF. CDR3 nucleotide sequence: TGCGCCAGCAGCCCGGGTGGACAGGTCAATCAGCCCCAGCATTTT.